This T cell receptor beta chain derives from a study of naive and memory T cell subsets. The beta constant-region primer was an equimolar mix of two oligonucleotides covering TRBC1 and TRBC2. Ligated cDNA was amplified by four rounds of PCR with nested alpha and beta constant-region primers and SP2. A 12-nucleotide UMI and the SP2 primer were added to the cDNA 3' end by oligonucleotide ligation. Each CDR3 protein is one row after TCRdb ran MiXCR on the UMI-ligation and nested PCR reads. The sample contains over 110,000 distinct CDR3 sequences, approximately 21% of which appear only once. A remark on this clonotype: Its antigen is currently unknown.

Study results and caveats: Possibly reflecting memory cells re-expressing CD45RA, a few larger clonotypes occurred in naive repertoires, especially CD8. From naive to CM, EM and EMRA, diversity decreased and Gini increased.

The germline gives CDR1 MNHEY, CDR2 SVGAGI. The junction had 11 bases not matched to a gene; V was cut back by 8 bases and J by 3 bases. The CDR3 has 16 amino acids. Sequencing was performed on naive CD8+ T cells from blood. The origin of this receptor is a human donor in good health. The J gene is TRBJ2-1, the V gene TRBV6-5; TRBD1 aligns across 9 bases. In DNA form, the CDR3 reads TGTGCCAGCCGAGAATCCGGGACAGGGATCTACAATGAGCAGTTCTTC. Protein product: CASRESGTGIYNEQFF.